These T cell receptor beta chains were read from a single sample in a study of OX40 agonist ivuxolimab in advanced cancers. Profiled with immunoSEQ multiplex PCR; TCRdb holds only in-frame clones, not every one. Counted here are 65,000 to 90,000 clones, about 93% occurring once; the ten biggest clones make up more than 7.5%. The material was CD4+ or CD8+ T cells sorted from blood, obtained in a trial of the OX40 agonist ivuxolimab. The receptors shown here come from an adult with an advanced solid tumor such as melanoma, head and neck, liver or kidney cancer. Both conserved end residues are part of each CDR3. A D gene is named only where the DNA matches it firmly. A clone size is listed for some rows: how often the clone was seen (once, few, many), or a class if it is expanded.

d_call j_call clone_size cdr3_length v_call cdr3_nt cdr3_aa
. TRBJ2-2 . 14 TRBV7-8 TGTGCCAGCCTGAGGACAGTGAACACCGGGGAGCTGTTTTTT CASLRTVNTGELFF
. TRBJ1-5 . 15 TRBV6-6 TGTGCCAGCAGTTACAGCAGGGAAGGACATCAGCCCCAGCATTTT CASSYSREGHQPQHF
. TRBJ2-7 . 13 TRBV19 TGTGCCAGTAGCTCGGGACAACTCTACGAGCAGTACTTC CASSSGQLYEQYF
. TRBJ1-1 . 13 TRBV25-1 TGTGCCAGCAGTGATCCCGGCTACACTGAAGCTTTCTTT CASSDPGYTEAFF
. TRBJ2-5 . 17 TRBV5-6 TGTGCCAGCAGCTTGGCCCAGGGGTGGGGGGACCAAGAGACCCAGTACTTC CASSLAQGWGDQETQYF
TRBD1 TRBJ2-7 . 13 TRBV9 TGTGCCAGCAGCCCGACAGGGTCCTACGAGCAGTACTTC CASSPTGSYEQYF
TRBD2 TRBJ2-3 . 17 TRBV7-9 TGTGCCAGCAGCTCGTCGATAAGCGGGGAGAACACAGATACGCAGTATTTT CASSSSISGENTDTQYF
. TRBJ2-7 . 13 TRBV27 TGTGCCAGCAGTTTAACACTCTCCTACGAGCAGTACTTC CASSLTLSYEQYF
TRBD1 TRBJ2-7 . 15 TRBV9 TGTGCCAGCAGCGTAGCTGGACAGGGGGCCTACGAGCAGTACTTC CASSVAGQGAYEQYF
TRBD1 TRBJ1-2 . 13 TRBV27 TGTGCCAGCAGCTTAGTAGGGACAGGTGGCTACACCTTC CASSLVGTGGYTF
. TRBJ2-7 . 14 TRBV2 TGTGCCAGCACCACGGACCTGGTCTCCTACGAGCAGTACTTC CASTTDLVSYEQYF
TRBD1 TRBJ1-5 . 14 TRBV19 TGTGCCAGTAGCGGACAGGGAACAAATCAGCCCCAGCATTTT CASSGQGTNQPQHF
. TRBJ2-3 . 13 TRBV27 TGTGCCACCCTTGGACGTAGCACAGATACGCAGTATTTT CATLGRSTDTQYF
. TRBJ2-5 . 16 TRBV10-3 TGTGCCATCAGTGACCCTCCAGCCGGGCAGGGAGAGACCCAGTACTTC CAISDPPAGQGETQYF
. TRBJ2-1 once 15 TRBV13 TGTGCCAGCAGCTTAGGCAGGAGGGCCTACAATGAGCAGTTCTTC CASSLGRRAYNEQFF
TRBD1 TRBJ2-7 once 15 TRBV6-5 TGTGCCAGCAGTTACTCGGGACAGGGGGCCTACGAGCAGTACTTC CASSYSGQGAYEQYF
TRBD1 TRBJ1-1 . 15 TRBV6-5 TGTGCCGGGGGAGTGAGGGACAGAACGAACACTGAAGCTTTCTTT CAGGVRDRTNTEAFF
TRBD1 TRBJ1-5 . 19 TRBV7-8 TGTGCCAGCAGCTTACCTAGACTATGGGGGACAGGGAACCATCAGCCCCAGCATTTT CASSLPRLWGTGNHQPQHF
. TRBJ2-2 once 12 TRBV13 TGTGCCAGCACCCACCGTGTCGGGGAGCTGTTTTTT CASTHRVGELFF
. TRBJ1-2 . 15 TRBV7-9 TGTGCCAGCAGCTTCAGCCACGCAGGACCCTATGGCTACACCTTC CASSFSHAGPYGYTF
. TRBJ1-1 . 13 TRBV13 TGTGCCAGCAGCCCTCTGGGATGGGGTGAAGCTTTCTTT CASSPLGWGEAFF
. TRBJ2-7 . 12 TRBV5-4 TGTGCCAGCAGCTTTCCATCGGGGGAGCAGTACTTC CASSFPSGEQYF
TRBD1 TRBJ2-7 . 13 TRBV6-6 TGTGCCAGCAAGAGTGGACAGGGCTACGAGCAGTACTTC CASKSGQGYEQYF
. TRBJ2-7 . 12 TRBV19 TGTGCCAGTAGTATTCCTAGCTACGAGCAGTACTTC CASSIPSYEQYF
TRBD1 TRBJ2-1 once 14 TRBV5-8 TGTGCCAGCAGTCGGACAGGGACCCTCAATGAGCAGTTCTTC CASSRTGTLNEQFF
TRBD1 TRBJ2-7 . 16 TRBV25-1 TGTGCCAGCAGTGAATCAGGACAGGGGGTTTCGTACGAGCAGTACTTC CASSESGQGVSYEQYF
. TRBJ1-1 . 16 TRBV5-6 TGTGCCAGCAGCTTGGCCGGGGCAGGGATGAACACTGAAGCTTTCTTT CASSLAGAGMNTEAFF
. TRBJ2-7 . 14 TRBV11-2 TGTGCCAGCAGCTTGCAGGACAGAAGCTACGAGCAGTACTTC CASSLQDRSYEQYF
TRBD2 TRBJ2-5 . 15 TRBV7-9 TGTGCCAGCAGCTTCGGAGCGGGGGGGTTGGAGACCCAGTACTTC CASSFGAGGLETQYF
TRBD1 TRBJ2-7 . 14 TRBV27 TGTGCCAGCAGTTTAGGGACAGCGACCTACGAGCAGTACTTC CASSLGTATYEQYF
. TRBJ2-7 . 14 TRBV5-1 TGTGCCAGCACCAGCGTAGGGAGCTCCTACGAGCAGTACTTC CASTSVGSSYEQYF
TRBD2 TRBJ2-3 . 17 TRBV4-2 TGTGCCAGCAGCCAAGAGCCTAGCGGGGCCCCCACAGATACGCAGTATTTT CASSQEPSGAPTDTQYF
. TRBJ2-1 . 14 TRBV19 TGTGCCAGTAGTATGGGGCTTAGCTACAATGAGCAGTTCTTC CASSMGLSYNEQFF
. TRBJ2-7 . 15 TRBV5-1 TGCGCCAGCAGCATAACATCTAGCGCCCTCTACGAGCAGTACTTC CASSITSSALYEQYF
. TRBJ1-2 once 16 TRBV27 TGTGTCAGCACATCCCTTGGGGGGGGCGCGAGCTATGGCTACACCTTC CVSTSLGGGASYGYTF